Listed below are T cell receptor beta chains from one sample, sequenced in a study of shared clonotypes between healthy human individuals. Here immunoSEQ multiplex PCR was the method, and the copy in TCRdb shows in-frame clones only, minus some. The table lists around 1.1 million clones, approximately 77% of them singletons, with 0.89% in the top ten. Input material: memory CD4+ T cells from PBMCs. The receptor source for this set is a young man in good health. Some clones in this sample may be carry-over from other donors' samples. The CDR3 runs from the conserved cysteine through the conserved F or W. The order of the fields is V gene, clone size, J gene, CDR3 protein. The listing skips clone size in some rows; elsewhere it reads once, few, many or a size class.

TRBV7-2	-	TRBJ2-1	CASSFSGTSYNEQFF
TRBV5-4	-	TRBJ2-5	CASSSGIPGGETQYF
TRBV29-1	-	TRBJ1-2	CSVERRREDYTF
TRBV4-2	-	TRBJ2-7	CASSQGSARDSYEQYF
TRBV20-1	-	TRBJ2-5	CSAPLGGTQYF
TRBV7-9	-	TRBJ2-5	CASSTDRVGETQYF
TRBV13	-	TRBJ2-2	CASSLPPPGELFF
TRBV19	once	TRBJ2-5	CASSISSGGVKTQYF
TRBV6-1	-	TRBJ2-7	CASSMTVYEQYF
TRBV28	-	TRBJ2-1	CASSLLTGTQNNEQFF
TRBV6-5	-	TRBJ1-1	CASSYSDRGTEAFF
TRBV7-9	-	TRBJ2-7	CASSSIWDRDYYEQYF
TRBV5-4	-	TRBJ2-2	CASSSRTGSNTGELFF
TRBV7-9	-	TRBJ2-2	CASSSGQLNTGELFF
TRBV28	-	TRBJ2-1	CASSARGRASQFF
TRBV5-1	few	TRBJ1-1	CASSLPKDGPNTEAFF
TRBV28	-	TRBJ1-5	CASTLGAPRGSRLGQPQHF
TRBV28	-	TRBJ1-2	CASSLSGALSYGYTF
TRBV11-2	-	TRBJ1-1	CASSLVYSGLMNTEAFF
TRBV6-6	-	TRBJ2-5	CASSYQETQYF
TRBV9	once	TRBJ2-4	CASSVAGDANIQYF
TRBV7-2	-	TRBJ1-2	CASSPGTVGGDGYTF
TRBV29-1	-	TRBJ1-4	CSVLDSPNEKLFF
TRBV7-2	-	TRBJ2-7	CASSLELAGAIDEQYF
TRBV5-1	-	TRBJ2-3	CASSSLAIHADTQYF
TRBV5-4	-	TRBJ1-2	CASSRTGGLYGYTF
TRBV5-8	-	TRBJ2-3	CASSLGTGGPNTDTQYF
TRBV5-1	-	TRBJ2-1	CASSSIAGLAGNEQFF
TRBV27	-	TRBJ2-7	CASSLLGLAGYEQYF
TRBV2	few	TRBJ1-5	CASSEAPTGGQPQHF
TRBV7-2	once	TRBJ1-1	CASSLVGLNTEAFF
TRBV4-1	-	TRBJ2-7	CASSQEGWGLSYEQYF
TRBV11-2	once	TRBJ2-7	CASSLLAIYSYEQYF
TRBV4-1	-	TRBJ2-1	CASSHGTSGAYNEQFF
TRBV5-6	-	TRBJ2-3	CASSLGQGWGTQYF
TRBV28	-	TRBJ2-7	CASSLEGHRTYEQYF
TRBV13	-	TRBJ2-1	CASSLVSGGESSYNEQFF
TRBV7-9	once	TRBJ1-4	CASSLEGLFEKLFF
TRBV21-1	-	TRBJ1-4	CASSKGGQTETNEKLFF
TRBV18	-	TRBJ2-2	CASSPRHDGELFF
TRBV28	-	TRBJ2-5	CASSPPFATGEVETQYF
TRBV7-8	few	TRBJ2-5	CASSLEWTGTQYF
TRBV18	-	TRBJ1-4	CASSPDGRLNEKLFF
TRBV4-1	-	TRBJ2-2	CASSQDLNRGDTGELFF
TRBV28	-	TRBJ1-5	CASRSGDQPQHF
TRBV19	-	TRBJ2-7	CASSTRDPYEQYF
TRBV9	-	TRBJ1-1	CASSSRQVGTEAFF
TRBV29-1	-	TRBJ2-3	CSVVAGTTDTQYF
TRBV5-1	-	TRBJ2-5	CASRRSGQSQETQYF
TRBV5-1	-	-	CASSFSTSGGTYEQYF
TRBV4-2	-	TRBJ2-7	CASSQEPTTYEQYF
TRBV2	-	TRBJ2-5	CASSVGAGAKGTQYF
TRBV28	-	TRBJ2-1	CASSPSASSYNEQFF